This T cell receptor beta chain was sequenced during a study of vaccination and CD4 T cells after COVID-19. As for treatment: roughly 10-day PBMC culture with coronavirus spike peptide pools or control peptides (ViraFEST assay). The Oncomine TCR Beta short-read assay sequenced DNA from cultured CD4+ T cells. Using its own MiXCR run on the PCR reads, TCRdb lists one record per CDR3 protein. The sample includes about 12,000 distinct CDR3 sequences, 60% of them seen just once. This CDR3 has 17 amino acids. The V end lost 0 bases, the J end lost 3 bases, and 17 bases lay between the germline ends. Germline V gene lookup returns CDR1 DFQATT and CDR2 SNEGSKA (reference sequence). A note on this clonotype: Its matching antigen is unknown.

Sequenced material: CD4+ T cells from blood, cultured in vitro. This receptor was taken from a human donor who had recovered from COVID-19. V gene TRBV20-1 combines with J gene TRBJ2-2; D is unresolved. The CDR3 loop is CSARDLSRTTDTGELFF. The CDR3 DNA sequence: TGCAGTGCTAGAGATCTTTCCCGAACGACGGACACCGGGGAGCTGTTTTTT.